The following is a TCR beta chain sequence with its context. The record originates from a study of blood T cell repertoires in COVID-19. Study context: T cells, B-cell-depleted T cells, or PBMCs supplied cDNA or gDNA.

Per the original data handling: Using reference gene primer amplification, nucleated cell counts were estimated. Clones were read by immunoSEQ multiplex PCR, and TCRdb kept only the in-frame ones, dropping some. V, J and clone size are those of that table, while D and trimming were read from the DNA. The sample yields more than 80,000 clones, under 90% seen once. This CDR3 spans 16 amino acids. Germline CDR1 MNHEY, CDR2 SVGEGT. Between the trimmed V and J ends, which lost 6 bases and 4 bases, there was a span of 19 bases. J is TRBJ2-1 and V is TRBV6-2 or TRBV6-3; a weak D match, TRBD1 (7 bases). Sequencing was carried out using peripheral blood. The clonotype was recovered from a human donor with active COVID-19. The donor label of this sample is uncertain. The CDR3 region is CASSRDREVGYNEQFF. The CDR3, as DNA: TGTGCCAGCAGCCGCGACAGGGAGGTGGGTTACAATGAGCAGTTCTTC.